These 16 T cell receptor beta chains came from one sample sequenced in a study of cytomegalovirus exposure and HLA in healthy donors. PCR used 60 Vbeta primers and 13 Jbeta primers. TCRdb keeps only in-frame clones here, not all; method: immunoSEQ multiplex PCR. The repertoire table contains about 72,000 clones. The sequenced material came from PBMCs. These receptors all come from a man aged 40-49 years in good health and CMV-seronegative.

The CDR3 DNA sequence: TGTGCCAGCAGCTTTGACAGAGTAGAGCAGTTCTTC. It is translated as CASSFDRVEQFF. This chain uses TRBV11-2 with TRBJ2-1; a weak D match, TRBD1 (5 bases). This CDR3 has 12 residues. Per germline, CDR1 SGHAT and CDR2 FQNNGV. V lost 3 bases to trimming and J lost 10 bases, with 10 bases between them.

The V and J genes are TRBV5-1 and TRBJ2-5; 11 positions match TRBD1. The CDR3 spans 18 residues. Unmatched junction bases numbered 9, after V lost 0 bases and J lost 2 bases. Germline-derived CDR1 and CDR2 are SGHRS and YFSETQ. This chain's CDR3 is CASSLAPGTGGFQETQYF. The CDR3 region has the DNA TGCGCCAGCAGCTTGGCCCCCGGGACAGGGGGATTTCAAGAGACCCAGTACTTC.

The V call is TRBV7-2, the J call TRBJ2-1; D remains unclear. CDR1 SGHTA and CDR2 FQGNSA come from the germline V gene. V lost 5 bases to trimming and J lost 3 bases, with 11 bases between them. There are 14 residues in the CDR3. This CDR3 is CASSPVRVYNEQFF. The CDR3 DNA reads TGTGCCAGCAGCCCCGTTCGTGTCTACAATGAGCAGTTCTTC.

The V and J genes are TRBV5-1 and TRBJ2-1; tentative D call: TRBD1 (5 bases). The CDR3 spans 16 residues. CDR1 is SGHRS and CDR2 is YFSETQ in the germline V gene. V was shortened by 0 bases and J by 2 bases, with 12 bases between the two germline ends. The CDR3 here is CASSLAQGRTYNEQFF. The CDR3 nucleotides are TGCGCCAGCAGCTTGGCCCAGGGTAGGACCTACAATGAGCAGTTCTTC.

The V and J genes are TRBV11-2 and TRBJ1-6; 7 bases match TRBD1. The CDR3 runs to 15 residues. Germline loops: CDR1 SGHAT, CDR2 FQNNGV. V was clipped by 5 bases and J by 3 bases; unmatched bases: 4. CDR3 amino acids: CASSPWDSYNSPLHF. Here the CDR3 DNA reads TGTGCCAGCAGCCCATGGGACAGCTATAATTCACCCCTCCACTTT.

The chain couples TRBV19 to TRBJ1-2, with TRBD1 identical over 9 bases. In germline, CDR1 is LNHDA, CDR2 SQIVND (reference sequence). This CDR3 has 14 residues. Trimming at V came to 4 bases and at J to 4 bases, leaving 4 bases not matched to a gene. For the CDR3, the DNA is TGTGCCAGTAGTAGGACAGGGGTCGTCTATGGCTACACCTTC. Translation gives CASSRTGVVYGYTF.

The chain joins TRBV2 to TRBJ1-1; D is possibly TRBD1 (5 bases). CDR1 SNHLY and CDR2 FYNNEI come from the germline V gene. Deletions cut 8 bases from V and 1 base from J, with 14 bases between. CDR3 length: 14 amino acids. CDR3 sequence: CASGTKTENTEAFF. The CDR3 nucleotides read TGTGCCAGCGGAACCAAGACAGAGAACACTGAAGCTTTCTTT.

The chain is built from TRBV7-9 and TRBJ2-2, with D unclear. V was shortened by 6 bases and J by 4 bases, with 9 bases between the two germline ends. The CDR3 has 13 residues. CDR1 and CDR2 (germline): SEHNR, FQNEAQ (reference sequence). CDR3 in DNA: TGTGCCAGCAGACGAAACTCCACCGGGGAGCTGTTTTTT. Protein product: CASRRNSTGELFF.

The rearrangement links TRBV6-1 to TRBJ1-1, with D possibly matching TRBD1 (6 bases). Germline V gene sequence: CDR1 MNHNS, CDR2 SASEGT. The CDR3 covers 12 residues. Trimming took 4 bases from V and 8 from J, leaving 11 bases between them. CDR3 DNA: TGTGCCAGCAGTGTACCTCAGGGGGAAGCTTTCTTT. Protein sequence: CASSVPQGEAFF.

The chain couples TRBV6-5 to TRBJ1-4; D is perhaps TRBD1 (6 bases). CDR3 size: 15 residues. CDR1 and CDR2 from the germline V gene are MNHEY and SVGAGI. Trimming took off 2 bases at V and 8 bases at J, with 15 bases between the two ends. The CDR3: CASSYTGRGSEKLFF. For the CDR3, the DNA is TGTGCCAGCAGTTACACCGGCAGGGGATCCGAAAAACTGTTTTTT.

V usage is TRBV5-1 and J usage is TRBJ1-1, with D tentatively TRBD1 (6 bases). The germline CDR1 and CDR2 sequences are SGHRS and YFSETQ. V lost 3 bases and J lost 8, with 17 bases in between. The CDR3 runs to 14 residues. CDR3 loop: CASSSTRTAQEAFF. The DNA for the CDR3 is TGCGCCAGCAGCTCAACCCGGACAGCGCAAGAAGCTTTCTTT.

The genes are TRBV7-9 and TRBJ1-4; 10 bases align to TRBD1. The CDR3 contains 15 residues. Germline CDR1 is SEHNR and CDR2 is FQNEAQ (reference sequence). Trimming cost V 4 bases and J 6 bases; bases outside gene matches: 5. For the CDR3, the DNA is TGTGCCAGCAGCTCTACGGGACAGGGGTATGAAAAACTGTTTTTT. As protein: CASSSTGQGYEKLFF. The whole variable domain, remainder taken from reference TRBV7-9 and TRBJ1-4, is DTGVSQNPRHKITKRGQNVTFRCDPISEHNRLYWYRQTLGQGPEFLTYFQNEAQLEKSRLLSDRFSAERPKGSFSTLEIQRTEQGDSAMYLCASSSTGQGYEKLFFGSGTQLSVL.

The V and J genes are TRBV29-1 and TRBJ1-2; 11 bases fit TRBD1. J lost 3 bases, V lost 6 bases, and 3 bases had no gene match. Germline CDR1 reads SQVTM; CDR2 reads ANQGSEA. The CDR3 has 13 residues. The chain's CDR3 is CSVGQGADYGYTF. The DNA for the CDR3 is TGCAGCGTCGGACAGGGGGCGGACTATGGCTACACCTTC.

The chain carries TRBV19 and TRBJ1-1, with D maybe TRBD1 (6 bases). The length of the CDR3 is 15 residues. Trimming shortened V by 5 bases and J by 1 base, and 14 bases separated the two germline ends. Germline loops: CDR1 LNHDA, CDR2 SQIVND (reference sequence). CDR3 nucleotides: TGTGCCAGTAGTCCCCTAACAGGGTCGAACACTGAAGCTTTCTTT. It is translated as CASSPLTGSNTEAFF.

This chain connects TRBV29-1 to TRBJ2-2, with TRBD1 matching over 9 bases. The V and J ends lost 6 bases and 1 base, in that order; junction bases with no gene match: 27. The CDR3 length is 22 residues. The germline CDR1 and CDR2 sequences are SQVTM and ANQGSEA. The CDR3 sequence: CSVATMIGFGGRDRENTGELFF. The CDR3, as DNA: TGCAGCGTAGCCACTATGATCGGTTTTGGAGGTCGGGACAGGGAGAACACCGGGGAGCTGTTTTTT.

The chain uses TRBV30 and TRBJ1-6; TRBD1 aligns across 7 bases. There are 19 residues in the CDR3. Per the germline V gene, CDR1 is GTSNPN and CDR2 is SVGIG (reference sequence). V lost 1 base, J lost 1 base, and 13 bases stayed unmatched. CDR3 DNA: TGTGCCTGGAGTGCTGGCAGGGGGAACTTCAGGTCCTATAATTCACCCCTCCACTTT. It codes for CAWSAGRGNFRSYNSPLHF.